The clone carrying this T cell receptor (beta chain) was observed at least ten times. No antigen is known for it. The sample belongs to a study of Graves' ophthalmopathy and Graves' hyperthyroidism. Using RNA transcripts, the TCR beta CDR3 regions were amplified. An initial RT-PCR round employing HTBI primers preceded a second-round multiplex PCR. TCRdb itself ran the multiplex PCR reads through MiXCR, one entry per CDR3 protein. This sample carries 300,000 to 400,000 distinct CDR3 sequences, roughly a sixth of them seen once, and the ten largest clones take over 9%. Additional autoimmune diseases, uncontrolled infections, pregnancy or lactation disqualified patients. PBMCs originated in more than 7.5 ml of fresh peripheral blood. The CDR3 totals 11 residues. V lost 3 bases to trimming and J lost 4 bases, with 6 bases between them. CDR1 and CDR2 from the germline V gene are DFQATT and SNEGSKA (reference sequence).

Study results and caveats: Blood also harbored most expanded thyroid clonotypes above 0.001 frequency.

The source material was peripheral blood. This TCR was sampled from an adult man with Graves' ophthalmopathy. The chain employs TRBV20-1 and TRBJ1-2; D call uncertain. In DNA, the CDR3 is TGCAGTGCTAGTAGGGTCTATGGCTACACCTTC. Translating it yields CSASRVYGYTF.